These T cell receptor beta chains were read from a single sample in a study of T cell responses to AZD1222 COVID-19 vaccine. Generated by immunoSEQ multiplex PCR, the TCRdb table keeps only in-frame clones and is missing some. This table has about 45,000 clones, about four fifths appearing once. The source was peripheral blood, collected 28 days after the second dose of the MenACWY control vaccine. These receptors came from an adult who received the MenACWY meningococcal vaccine as a control. Both conserved end residues are part of each CDR3. The D gene is left open where the match is weak. Only some rows state a clone size, as once, few, many or a class for expanded clones.

>TRBJ1-5|TRBV19|.|TRBD1
TGTGCCAGTAGTATCGGACAGGGCCTTAAGCCCCAGCATTTT
CASSIGQGLKPQHF
>TRBJ2-2|TRBV19|.|.
TGTGCCAGTAGTATTTGGGGCACCGGGGAGCTGTTTTTT
CASSIWGTGELFF
>TRBJ2-5|TRBV5-1|.|.
TGCGCCAGCAGCTTGGCGCGTTCTAGCGTTTATGGGGAGACCCAGTACTTC
CASSLARSSVYGETQYF
>TRBJ1-2|TRBV5-1|.|.
TGCGCCAGCAGCTTGGGACAGTCTAACTATGGCTACACCTTC
CASSLGQSNYGYTF
>TRBJ2-3|TRBV18|.|.
TGTGCCAGCTCACTGGGACCCGACGAGACGCAGTATTTT
CASSLGPDETQYF
>TRBJ1-5|TRBV12-3/TRBV12-4|once|TRBD1
TGTGCCAGCAGTTGGACAGGGGGACAGCCCCAGCATTTT
CASSWTGGQPQHF
>TRBJ2-5|TRBV11-2|.|.
TGTGCCAGCAGCTTAGAACCTGGCCGAGAGACCCAGTACTTC
CASSLEPGRETQYF
>TRBJ2-5|TRBV6-1|.|.
TGTGCCAGTAGAGGTTGGGGCAGCGAGACCCAGTACTTC
CASRGWGSETQYF
>TRBJ1-5|TRBV28|once|.
TGTGCCAGCACCCTAGGGTATTATCAGCCCCAGCATTTT
CASTLGYYQPQHF
>TRBJ1-1|TRBV19|.|.
TGTGCCAGTAGTATCTCTTCATCCTGGACTGAAGCTTTCTTT
CASSISSSWTEAFF
>TRBJ2-1|TRBV18|.|TRBD2
TGTGCCAGCTCTCCTCTAGCGGGGAGCTCCTACAATGAGCAGTTCTTC
CASSPLAGSSYNEQFF
>TRBJ1-1|TRBV4-2|once|TRBD1
TGTGCCAGCAGCCCAGGGGGGCACACTGAAGCTTTCTTT
CASSPGGHTEAFF
>TRBJ1-1|TRBV5-1|few|.
TGCGCCAGCAGCTTGGGATGGGGGGAGGTCATGAACACTGAAGCTTTCTTT
CASSLGWGEVMNTEAFF
>TRBJ1-2|TRBV6-5|.|.
TGTGCCAGCAGGCCCGGACTGAACTATGGCTACACCTTC
CASRPGLNYGYTF
>TRBJ2-1|TRBV2|.|.
TGTGCCAGCAGCTCCCCTGGGCGGAGGAGTTACAATGAGCAGTTCTTC
CASSSPGRRSYNEQFF
>TRBJ1-1|TRBV4-1|.|TRBD1
TGCGCCAGCAGCAAACCGACAGGGGTCACTGAAGCTTTCTTT
CASSKPTGVTEAFF
>TRBJ1-1|TRBV3-1/TRBV3-2|.|.
TGTGCCAGCAGCCAGGGGCTGGTGAGGGCTTTCTTT
CASSQGLVRAFF
>TRBJ2-1|TRBV10-1|once|TRBD2
TGCGCCAGCAGTGATCCGGGAGGATATGAGTTCTTC
CASSDPGGYEFF
>TRBJ1-4|TRBV5-1|.|.
TGCGCCAGCAGCTTGGGGGCCACCCTTGCTCCTAATGAAAAACTGTTTTTT
CASSLGATLAPNEKLFF
>TRBJ1-3|TRBV9|.|.
TGTGCCAGCAGCGAGTCTGGAAACACCATATATTTT
CASSESGNTIYF
>TRBJ2-2|TRBV6-5|.|.
TGTGCCAGCAGTCACACCCCCCAGGCCGGGGAGCTGTTTTTT
CASSHTPQAGELFF
>TRBJ2-1|TRBV30|.|.
TGTGCCTGGAGTGTCCAGGGGAGGAATGAGCAGTTCTTC
CAWSVQGRNEQFF
>TRBJ1-2|TRBV5-6|.|.
TGTGCCAGCAGCCACCGGGACACCTACTATGGCTACACCTTC
CASSHRDTYYGYTF
>TRBJ2-7|TRBV6-6|.|.
TGTGCCAGCAGTTACCGTGCGGGCGGCGAGCAGTACTTC
CASSYRAGGEQYF
>TRBJ2-3|TRBV6-6|.|TRBD2
TGTGCCAGCAGTCCGAATGGTCTAGCGGGAGGGCGGGATACGCAGTATTTT
CASSPNGLAGGRDTQYF
>TRBJ1-5|TRBV19|few|.
TGTGCCAGTAGCCGGGGGGGGAATCAGCCCCAGCATTTT
CASSRGGNQPQHF
>TRBJ1-3|TRBV5-6|.|.
TGTGCCAGCAGCTCACCTCAGGCGTCCCTCTCTGGAAACACCATATATTTT
CASSSPQASLSGNTIYF
>TRBJ1-5|TRBV19|.|.
TGTGCCAGTAGCCGGGGGAGTATTGGCAATCAGCCCCAGCATTTT
CASSRGSIGNQPQHF
>TRBJ1-3|TRBV19|.|.
TGTGCCAGTAGTATAGATCATGTCCGCCAAAGCTCTGGAAACACCATATATTTT
CASSIDHVRQSSGNTIYF
>TRBJ2-5|TRBV5-1|once|TRBD1
TGCGCCAGCAGCTTGGGGGACAGGGAGAAGACCCAGTACTTC
CASSLGDREKTQYF
>TRBJ1-1|TRBV20-1|many|.
TGCAGTGCCCACCGAATCACTGAAGCTTTCTTT
CSAHRITEAFF
>TRBJ1-2|TRBV30|.|.
TGTGCCTGGAGTCCGGACAGCCCTGGCTACACCTTC
CAWSPDSPGYTF
>TRBJ2-2|TRBV7-8|.|TRBD2
TGTGCCAGCAGCTTAGATAGCGGGGGGGCGGACACCGGGGAGCTGTTTTTT
CASSLDSGGADTGELFF
>TRBJ1-1|TRBV7-9|.|TRBD1
TGTGCCAGCAGCTTAGGTGGGACAGGGGATACTGAAGCTTTCTTT
CASSLGGTGDTEAFF
>TRBJ2-5|TRBV5-1|.|TRBD1
TGCGCCAGCAGCTTGGCCCCGCAGGGGGCGATGCGGGAGACCCAGTACTTC
CASSLAPQGAMRETQYF
>TRBJ1-6|TRBV14|.|.
TGTGCCAGCAGCCCCGGACTCTTCTATAATTCACCCCTCCACTTT
CASSPGLFYNSPLHF
>TRBJ1-1|TRBV7-2|once|.
TGTGCCAGCAGCTTAATTCAAGGGACTGAAGCTTTCTTT
CASSLIQGTEAFF
>TRBJ1-2|TRBV24-1|.|.
TGTGCCACCAGTGATCGGGGGCGCTTACGCTACACCTTC
CATSDRGRLRYTF
>TRBJ2-1|TRBV19|.|.
TGTGCCAGTAGCCCCGGGGGATGGTACAATGAGCAGTTCTTC
CASSPGGWYNEQFF
>TRBJ2-7|TRBV24-1|.|TRBD2
TGTGCCACCAGTGCACCGGGGGGGGCCTACGAGCAGTACTTC
CATSAPGGAYEQYF
>TRBJ2-2|TRBV15|.|TRBD2
TGTGCCACCAGCAGAGATCTTAGCGGGGTAGGGAACACCGGGGAGCTGTTTTTT
CATSRDLSGVGNTGELFF
>TRBJ2-7|TRBV29-1|.|TRBD1
TGCAGCATATTGCCCGGGACAGGGACGTCCACGGAGCAGTACTTC
CSILPGTGTSTEQYF